Below are 32 T cell receptor beta chains sequenced from a single sample in a study of T cell repertoires in cytomegalovirus infection. TCRdb recomputed calls from the reads with MiXCR, one row per CDR3 protein. The sample contains fewer than 900,000 distinct CDR3 sequences, around 29% of which appear only once. Their cognate antigens are unknown. This specimen consisted of cultured CD8+ T cells from PBMCs, obtained from culture after CMV antigen stimulation. The receptors stem from a human donor in good health (CMV status not recorded). Some clones in this sample may be carry-over from other donors' samples.

This clonotype was detected a few times. The chain has TRBV7-9 and TRBJ1-1; TRBD1 matches at 10 bases. This CDR3 has 17 amino acids. V shed 3 bases, J shed 6 bases, and the junction held 13 bases outside the gene matches. Germline V gene sequence: CDR1 SEHNR, CDR2 FQNEAQ (reference sequence). The CDR3 region has the DNA TGTGCCAGCAGCTTCCCCGCCATCGGACAGGGGGAGTCTGAAGCTTTCTTT. It encodes CASSFPAIGQGESEAFF.

The chain combines TRBV7-9 with TRBJ1-2; D is perhaps TRBD1 (6 bases). V was clipped by 3 bases and J by 6 bases, with 11 bases between them. CDR3 length: 13 amino acids. Germline assignment: CDR1 SEHNR and CDR2 FQNEAQ (reference sequence). The chain's CDR3 is CASSFPGADGYTF. In DNA form, the CDR3 reads TGTGCCAGCAGCTTCCCAGGGGCGGATGGCTACACCTTC.

This clonotype showed up many times. The genes are TRBV6-1 and TRBJ2-2; D is unclear. The CDR3 runs to 13 residues. Deletions cut 3 bases from V and 3 bases from J, with 5 bases between. The V gene's germline CDR1 is MNHNS and CDR2 SASEGT. CDR3 sequence: CASSEPYTGELFF. CDR3 nucleotide sequence: TGTGCCAGCAGTGAGCCCTACACCGGGGAGCTGTTTTTT.

The rearrangement links TRBV12-5 to TRBJ2-2; weak D call: TRBD2 (6 bases). Germline V gives CDR1 LGHNT, CDR2 FRNRAP. There are 17 residues in the CDR3. The germline V and J ends were trimmed by 2 bases and 0 bases, with 13 bases remaining between them. CDR3 nucleotides: TGTGCTAGTGGTTTGTACACCGGGAGTACGAACACCGGGGAGCTGTTTTTT. It is translated as CASGLYTGSTNTGELFF.

The chain links TRBV12-5 to TRBJ1-1, with TRBD1 as a possible D gene (5 bases). The germline V gene has CDR1 LGHNT and CDR2 FRNRAP. The CDR3 covers 14 residues. V was cut by 2 bases and J by 6 bases, with 13 bases left in between. The CDR3 spells CASGLPDRLAEAFF. CDR3 bases: TGTGCTAGTGGTTTGCCTGACAGATTGGCTGAAGCTTTCTTT.

This clonotype was detected only a few times. V and J are TRBV6-1 and TRBJ1-1; the match to TRBD1 covers 8 bases. V lost 6 bases and J lost 4; bases outside the gene matches: 10. Germline values: CDR1 MNHNS, CDR2 SASEGT. The CDR3 is 15 residues long. The CDR3 nucleotides read TGTGCCAGCAGGAGGTTTGCGACAGGGGCCACTGAAGCTTTCTTT. Amino acids: CASRRFATGATEAFF.

This clonotype was picked up a small number of times. The CDR3 loop reads CASAPDRGEYNEQFF. The CDR3 DNA reads as TGCGCCAGTGCCCCAGACAGGGGGGAATACAATGAGCAGTTCTTC. The rearrangement links TRBV4-1 to TRBJ2-1; 9 bases match TRBD1. The V and J ends lost 9 bases and 4 bases, in that order; junction bases with no gene match: 10. CDR1 is MGHRA, CDR2 YSYEKL, per germline. The CDR3 is 15 residues long.

This chain joins TRBV27 and TRBJ2-7; possibly TRBD2 for D (5 bases). Germline V CDR1 and CDR2: MNHEY, SMNVEV (reference sequence). V lost 2 bases and J 7 bases, leaving 12 bases between the germline ends. CDR3 length equals 13 residues. Written as DNA, the CDR3 is TGTGCCAGCAGTTTAGGGATTCCGGGGGAGCAGTACTTC. Translating it yields CASSLGIPGEQYF.

J is TRBJ2-7 and V is TRBV11-2; no reliable D call. V lost 3 bases and J lost 6, with 15 bases in between. This CDR3 has 14 residues. The germline V gene has CDR1 SGHAT and CDR2 FQNNGV. The chain's CDR3 is CASSLASRPIEQYV. CDR3 DNA sequence: TGTGCCAGCAGCTTGGCCAGTCGCCCAATCGAGCAGTACGTC.

The chain couples TRBV18 to TRBJ1-2; D is unresolved. The CDR3 consists of 16 residues. V was cut by 0 bases and J by 3 bases, with 14 bases left in between. Germline-derived CDR1 and CDR2 are KGHSH and LQKENI. CDR3 DNA sequence: TGTGCCAGCTCACCACCGATCGAGACGGCGCACTATGGCTACACCTTC. As protein: CASSPPIETAHYGYTF. Full variable domain (missing parts from reference TRBV18 and TRBJ1-2): NAGVMQNPRHLVRRRGQEARLRCSPMKGHSHVYWYRQLPEEGLKFMVYLQKENIIDESGMPKERFSAEFPKEGPSILRIQQVVRGDSAAYFCASSPPIETAHYGYTFGSGTRLTVV.

J is TRBJ2-7 and V is TRBV18, with D perhaps TRBD1 or TRBD2 (5 bases each). Germline V gene lookup returns CDR1 KGHSH and CDR2 LQKENI. The CDR3 has 12 residues. V dropped 3 bases and J dropped 7 bases, with 10 bases sitting between them. The CDR3 is CASSPGAREQYV. The DNA for the CDR3 is TGTGCCAGCTCACCCGGGGCGAGGGAGCAGTACGTC.

CDR3 coding DNA: TGTGCCAGCAGTTACTCGGGGATAGGACACGAGCAGTACGTC. Its translation is CASSYSGIGHEQYV. The chain recombines TRBV6-5 with TRBJ2-7; D gene unclear. With 0 bases removed from V and 5 bases from J, the gap between germline ends came to 11 bases. This CDR3 is 14 amino acids long. CDR1 and CDR2 (germline): MNHEY, SVGAGI.

The rearrangement joins TRBV5-4 to TRBJ2-3; 9 positions match TRBD2. The germline V gene has CDR1 SGHNT and CDR2 YYREEE (reference sequence). CDR3 length: 17 amino acids. V dropped 2 bases and J dropped 0; count of bases not matched to a gene: 7. CDR3 sequence: CASSFSGGPLSTDTQYF. The DNA for the CDR3 is TGTGCCAGCAGCTTTAGCGGGGGCCCCCTTAGCACAGATACGCAGTATTTT.

V and J are TRBV6-1 and TRBJ2-7, with D hard to call. Deletions cut 3 bases from V and 5 bases from J, with 11 bases between. The CDR3 covers 13 residues. The germline CDR1 and CDR2 sequences are MNHNS and SASEGT. The CDR3 region has the DNA TGTGCCAGCAGTGACTTCATAAACGACGAGCAGTACTTC. This sequence encodes CASSDFINDEQYF.

The chain combines TRBV7-6 with TRBJ1-1, with D possibly being TRBD1 (5 bases). Germline V lookup: CDR1 SGHVS, CDR2 FNYEAQ. The CDR3 is 15 residues long. The germline V and J ends were trimmed by 1 base and 7 bases, with 16 bases remaining between them. For the CDR3, the DNA is TGTGCCAGCAGCTTAGAGGCCGATGGGGCCAATGAAGCTTTCTTT. Translated, it gives CASSLEADGANEAFF.

The rearrangement uses TRBV12-3 or TRBV12-4 and TRBJ1-2; no reliable D call. V was shortened by 6 bases and J by 0 bases, with 11 bases between the two germline ends. CDR3 length equals 14 residues. CDR3 coding DNA: TGTGCCAGCAGCTCCGACGTAGCTAACTATGGCTACACCTTC. It specifies CASSSDVANYGYTF.

The rearrangement uses TRBV6-2 or TRBV6-3 and TRBJ2-1; the D gene is possibly TRBD1 (6 bases). This CDR3 has 15 amino acids. Trimming left V 2 bases short and J 1 base short, with 9 bases between. Per the germline V gene, CDR1 is MNHEY and CDR2 is SVGEGT. CDR3 nucleotides: TGTGCCAGCAGTTACGAGCAGGGGTCCTACAATGAGCAGTTCTTC. Protein product: CASSYEQGSYNEQFF.

The rearrangement joins TRBV20-1 to TRBJ1-5, with 7 bases aligning to TRBD1. V shed 5 bases and J 5 bases; nucleotides not matched to a gene: 9. CDR1 and CDR2 (germline): DFQATT, SNEGSKA (reference sequence). This CDR3 is 14 amino acids long. DNA for the CDR3: TGCAGTGCTCGAGGGGGACAGACTTATCAGCCCCAGCATTTT. It codes for CSARGGQTYQPQHF.

The chain uses TRBV11-2 and TRBJ2-5; 9 nucleotides align to TRBD1. The V gene end was trimmed by 1 base and the J gene end by 5 bases; junction bases not matched to a gene: 11. CDR3 length: 17 residues. CDR1 and CDR2 from the germline V gene are SGHAT and FQNNGV. CDR3 DNA: TGTGCCAGCAGCTTAGGTTGGGACAGGGCGTTGTCTGAGACCCAGTACTTC. Protein sequence: CASSLGWDRALSETQYF.

The gene calls are TRBV7-9 and TRBJ1-5; the D is unclear. The V end lost 0 bases, the J end lost 3 bases, and 9 bases lay between the germline ends. Germline V gene sequence: CDR1 SEHNR, CDR2 FQNEAQ (reference sequence). The CDR3 is made up of 15 amino acids. The CDR3 sequence is CASSLAGSYNQPQHF. CDR3 bases: TGTGCCAGCAGCTTAGCTGGGTCGTACAATCAGCCCCAGCATTTT.

The rearrangement joins TRBV5-5 to TRBJ2-1, with D tentatively TRBD1 (6 bases). Germline V gives CDR1 SGHKS, CDR2 YYEKEE (reference sequence). The V end lost 4 bases, the J end lost 4 bases, and 21 bases lay between the germline ends. The CDR3 runs 17 residues. The DNA for the CDR3 is TGTGCCAGCAGCCGACTAACAGGGCCCCTGGGTTACAATGAGCAGTTCTTC. Amino acids: CASSRLTGPLGYNEQFF.

The chain carries TRBV9 and TRBJ2-7, with a weak D call TRBD2 (6 bases). The germline gives CDR1 SGDLS, CDR2 YYNGEE. Trimming shortened V by 0 bases and J by 0 bases, and 10 bases separated the two germline ends. CDR3 length: 15 residues. In DNA form, the CDR3 reads TGTGCCAGCAGCGTAGAGGAGGGGCCCTCCTACGAGCAGTACTTC. Protein: CASSVEEGPSYEQYF. Based on the CDR3 plus reference TRBV9 and TRBJ2-7, the full variable domain is DSGVTQTPKHLITATGQRVTLRCSPRSGDLSVYWYQQSLDQGLQFLIQYYNGEERAKGNILERFSAQQFPDLHSELNLSSLELGDSALYFCASSVEEGPSYEQYFGPGTRLTVT.

This clonotype was seen many times. CDR3 region: CASSRATERGPRFF. The CDR3 DNA sequence: TGTGCCAGCAGCCGGGCTACAGAGCGGGGGCCGCGGTTCTTC. This rearrangement joins TRBV7-6 to TRBJ2-1; the match to TRBD2 covers 8 bases. With 5 bases clipped from V and 15 bases from J, the junction kept 15 bases outside the gene matches. Germline V gene lookup returns CDR1 SGHVS and CDR2 FNYEAQ. The CDR3 is made up of 14 amino acids.

This chain joins TRBV6-5 and TRBJ2-1; TRBD1 agrees at 9 bases. Germline CDR1 is MNHEY and CDR2 is SVGAGI. There are 15 residues in the CDR3. Trimming took 0 bases from V and 6 from J; bases not matched to a gene: 3. CDR3 DNA sequence: TGTGCCAGCAGTTACTCGGGACAGGGAACCAATGAGCAGTTCTTC. It specifies CASSYSGQGTNEQFF.

There are many counts of this clonotype. The chain uses TRBV7-2 and TRBJ1-1; D gene unclear. The CDR3 sequence is 13 residues long. V was clipped by 5 bases and J by 0 bases, with 7 bases between them. From germline, CDR1 is SGHTA and CDR2 FQGNSA. CDR3 protein: CASSPVMNTEAFF. CDR3 sequence (DNA): TGTGCCAGCAGCCCAGTGATGAACACTGAAGCTTTCTTT.

The table lists this clonotype with a few counts. V usage is TRBV7-9 and J usage is TRBJ2-3, with 8 bases aligning to TRBD2. In germline, CDR1 is SEHNR, CDR2 FQNEAQ (reference sequence). The CDR3 runs 16 residues. V lost 2 bases to trimming and J lost 1 base; unmatched junction nucleotides: 5. Here the CDR3 reads CASSLMLAGRTDTQYF. CDR3 DNA: TGTGCCAGCAGCTTAATGTTAGCGGGGCGCACAGATACGCAGTATTTT. Based on the CDR3 plus reference TRBV7-9 and TRBJ2-3, the full variable domain is DTGVSQNPRHKITKRGQNVTFRCDPISEHNRLYWYRQTLGQGPEFLTYFQNEAQLEKSRLLSDRFSAERPKGSFSTLEIQRTEQGDSAMYLCASSLMLAGRTDTQYFGPGTRLTVL.

The chain couples TRBV27 to TRBJ2-3; possible D gene TRBD1, 6 bases. V was clipped by 8 bases and J by 6 bases, with 15 bases between them. Germline V lookup: CDR1 MNHEY, CDR2 SMNVEV (reference sequence). CDR3 size: 13 residues. CDR3 coding DNA: TGTGCCAGCTCCGACAGGAAGGTGGATACGCAGTATTTT. This sequence encodes CASSDRKVDTQYF.

The chain joins TRBV12-5 to TRBJ2-7; D might be TRBD1 or TRBD2, each matching 5 bases. The CDR3 loop spans 16 amino acids. The ends were cut back, 4 bases at V and 2 bases at J, with 18 bases in the middle. Germline V gene data show CDR1 as LGHNT and CDR2 as FRNRAP. CDR3: CASGSRGRAETYEQYV. DNA for the CDR3: TGTGCTAGTGGTTCGAGGGGCAGGGCAGAAACCTACGAGCAGTACGTC.

This chain uses TRBV7-6 with TRBJ1-2, with 8 nucleotides matching TRBD1. Germline V gene lookup returns CDR1 SGHVS and CDR2 FNYEAQ. Germline trimming cut 4 bases from V and 6 bases from J; bases unmatched to any gene: 19. The CDR3 contains 18 residues. As DNA, the CDR3 is TGTGCCAGCAGCTCCGTCGAGGACAGGGTGGAGTATTCCCATGGCTACACCTTC. It yields the protein CASSSVEDRVEYSHGYTF.

This clonotype was detected a few times. This chain joins TRBV6-2 or TRBV6-3 and TRBJ2-3; TRBD2 might be the D (5 bases). The V gene lost 8 bases and the J gene lost 0 bases, with 6 bases spanning the gap. This CDR3 has 12 residues. The germline CDR1 and CDR2 sequences are MNHEY and SVGEGT. CDR3 residues: CASEGSTDTQYF. For the CDR3, the DNA is TGTGCCAGCGAGGGAAGCACAGATACGCAGTATTTT.

The chain combines TRBV5-1 with TRBJ2-1; 10 nucleotides align to TRBD1. The ends lost 4 bases at V and 3 bases at J; junction bases unmatched: 10. Per germline, CDR1 SGHRS and CDR2 YFSETQ. This CDR3 region has 17 residues. The chain's CDR3 is CASSGLTGQGYYNEQFF. The CDR3 DNA follows: TGCGCCAGCAGCGGATTGACGGGACAGGGGTACTACAATGAGCAGTTCTTC.

This clonotype was seen repeatedly, ten times or more. The chain carries TRBV12-3 or TRBV12-4 and TRBJ2-7, with TRBD2 matching over 11 bases. The trim removed 5 bases at V and 7 bases at J, leaving 7 bases unmatched. The CDR3 spans 14 residues. The CDR3 here is CASSAELAGEEQYV. DNA for the CDR3: TGTGCCAGCAGTGCTGAACTAGCGGGGGAGGAGCAGTACGTC.